The T cell receptor (beta chain) under discussion was sequenced for a study of T cells after yellow fever vaccination. Regarding the study as a whole: Some clonotypes were seen in both the CD4 and the CD8 compartments. These made up a small share and likely arose from convergent recombination. Abundant clonotypes from the bulk population could get into FACS-sorted repertoires as contaminants.

Points on this clonotype: What it binds is not known.

MiXCR was run by TCRdb on the 5' RACE reads, yielding one entry per CDR3 protein. This table holds about 630,000 distinct CDR3 sequences, over 9% found once. The V segment lost 9 bases and the J segment 2 bases; nucleotides outside the gene matches: 4. Looked up from germline, CDR1 is LNHNV and CDR2 is YYDKDF (reference sequence). This CDR3 is built from 13 residues. The material was PBMCs, obtained on the day of the yellow fever booster vaccination. The chain links TRBV15 to TRBJ2-7; 10 nucleotides line up with TRBD1. The source of this sequence is a man in his thirties or forties who received the YFV17D yellow fever vaccine. The CDR3 is CATTGTGAYEQYF. The CDR3 DNA follows: TGTGCCACGACCGGGACAGGGGCCTACGAGCAGTACTTC.